This TCR beta chain was documented in a study of Graves' ophthalmopathy and Graves' hyperthyroidism. Germline CDR1 MNHEY, CDR2 SVGEGT. The CDR3 has 16 residues. Losses at the gene ends were 0 bases for V and 3 bases for J; bases not matched to a gene: 7. In this sample, this clonotype turned up a few times. Scientists amplified the TCR beta CDR3 regions from RNA transcripts. HTBI primers were employed in first-round RT-PCR, then a second-round multiplex PCR followed. TCRdb re-analysed the multiplex PCR reads in MiXCR, keeping a single row per CDR3 protein. The table has some 170,000 distinct CDR3 sequences, approximately 40% seen once.

The specimen sequenced was peripheral blood. The source of this sequence is a man in his thirties or forties with Graves' ophthalmopathy. J is TRBJ1-1 and V is TRBV6-2 or TRBV6-3, with TRBD1 matching 7 bases. DNA of the CDR3: TGTGCCAGCAGTTACTCGTTCGTCGACAGGGACACTGAAGCTTTCTTT. Translating it yields CASSYSFVDRDTEAFF.